Below, one TCR beta chain is given with its context. This sample was included in a study of T cells after somatic rescue of genetic block. The method was immunoSEQ multiplex PCR; TCRdb's version includes in-frame clones alone and lacks a portion of them. The table includes more than 10,000 clones, 73% detected once. CDR3 length: 14 amino acids. The junction had 7 bases not matched to a gene; V was cut back by 5 bases and J by 6 bases. CDR1 and CDR2 from the germline V gene are MNHNS and SASEGT. The sequenced sample consisted of peripheral blood mononuclear cells (PBMCs). The TCR sequence derives from a boy aged 5-17 years. This chain joins TRBV6-1 and TRBJ1-2; 9 nucleotides match TRBD1. The CDR3 DNA reads as TGTGCCAGCAGTAGACAGGGGGGTCTGGATGGCTACACCTTC. Protein product: CASSRQGGLDGYTF.